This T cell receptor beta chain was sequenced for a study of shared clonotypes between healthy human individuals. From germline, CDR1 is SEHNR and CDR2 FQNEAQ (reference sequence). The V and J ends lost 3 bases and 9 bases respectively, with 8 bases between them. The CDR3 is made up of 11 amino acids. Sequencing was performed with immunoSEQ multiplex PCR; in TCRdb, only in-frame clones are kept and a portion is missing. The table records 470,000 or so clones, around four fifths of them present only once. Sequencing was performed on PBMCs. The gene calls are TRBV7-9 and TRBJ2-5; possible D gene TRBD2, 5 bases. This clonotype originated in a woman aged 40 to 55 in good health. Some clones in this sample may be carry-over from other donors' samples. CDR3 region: CASSLAEAQYF. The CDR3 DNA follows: TGTGCCAGCAGCTTGGCGGAGGCCCAGTACTTC.